This TCR beta chain was retrieved from a study of Tregs in tolerant kidney transplant recipients. Using immunoSEQ multiplex PCR, the repertoire was profiled, and TCRdb retains in-frame clones only, with some absent. In the table there are roughly 250,000 clones, approximately 84% of which are singletons. CDR1 is SQVTM and CDR2 is ANQGSEA in the germline V gene. V was clipped by 5 bases and J by 4 bases; unmatched bases: 3. The CDR3 has 12 amino acids. The V gene is TRBV29-1, the J gene TRBJ1-1, with 8 bases fitting TRBD1. The sequence came from a human donor in good health. The specimen was CD4+ T cells from blood. CDR3 DNA: TGCAGCGTTCGCCAGGGGGCCACTGAAGCTTTCTTT. This sequence encodes CSVRQGATEAFF.